Sequencing of this T cell receptor beta chain was carried out in a study of cytomegalovirus exposure and HLA in healthy donors. Notes on the study in general: For most TCR beta V segments, an earlier analysis put the productive rate at about 87% or about 30% of the time. Some V segments (TRBV6-2 and TRBV6-3 among them) were excluded as indistinguishable. According to a later analysis, donors in an Asian-associated ancestry cluster reportedly had fewer N-insertions than the roughly 720-donor mean. CMV antigen specificity of a few CMV-associated chains was confirmed in vitro.

Primers: 60 Vbeta forward and 13 Jbeta reverse. Measured with immunoSEQ multiplex PCR; TCRdb has only the in-frame clones, and not every one. Among 130,000 to 150,000 clones listed, approximately 68% were seen once. V shed 4 bases and J shed 5 bases, with 14 bases lying between them. This CDR3 has 14 residues. CDR1 is SGHDN, CDR2 FVKESK, per germline. This clone was seen more than once but under ten times. Its antigen remains unknown. The source is a man in his forties or fifties in good health and CMV-seronegative. The sample was PBMCs. The V gene is TRBV14, the J gene TRBJ2-5; D is ambiguous. The CDR3 region is CASSRNYGSETQYF. The CDR3 DNA reads as TGTGCCAGCAGCCGCAACTACGGGTCGGAGACCCAGTACTTC.